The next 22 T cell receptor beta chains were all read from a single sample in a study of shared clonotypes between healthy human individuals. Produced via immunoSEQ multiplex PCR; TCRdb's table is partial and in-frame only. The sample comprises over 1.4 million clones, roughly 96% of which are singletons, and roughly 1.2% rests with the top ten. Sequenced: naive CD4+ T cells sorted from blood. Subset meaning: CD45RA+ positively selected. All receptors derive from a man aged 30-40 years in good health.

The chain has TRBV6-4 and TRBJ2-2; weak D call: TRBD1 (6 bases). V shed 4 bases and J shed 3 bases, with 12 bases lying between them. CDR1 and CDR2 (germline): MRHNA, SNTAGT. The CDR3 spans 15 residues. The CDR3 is CASSAEQGYTGELFF. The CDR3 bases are TGTGCCAGCAGTGCAGAACAGGGATACACCGGGGAGCTGTTTTTT.

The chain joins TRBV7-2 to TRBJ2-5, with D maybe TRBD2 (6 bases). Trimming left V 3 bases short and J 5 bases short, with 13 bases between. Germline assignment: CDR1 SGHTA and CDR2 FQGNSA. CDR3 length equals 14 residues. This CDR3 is CASSLGLFGETQYF. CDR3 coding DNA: TGTGCCAGCAGCTTGGGACTTTTTGGGGAGACCCAGTACTTC.

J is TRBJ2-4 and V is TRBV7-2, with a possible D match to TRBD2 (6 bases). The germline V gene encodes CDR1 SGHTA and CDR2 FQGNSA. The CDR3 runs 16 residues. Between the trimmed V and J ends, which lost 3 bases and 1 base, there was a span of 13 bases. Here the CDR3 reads CASSLVTRRAKNIQYF. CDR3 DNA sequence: TGTGCCAGCAGCTTGGTGACTAGAAGGGCCAAAAACATTCAGTACTTC.

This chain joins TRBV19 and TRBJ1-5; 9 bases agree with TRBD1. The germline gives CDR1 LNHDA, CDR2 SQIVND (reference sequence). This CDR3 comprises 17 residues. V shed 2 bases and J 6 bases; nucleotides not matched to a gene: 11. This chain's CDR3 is CASSINPGQGWGQPQHF. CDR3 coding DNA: TGTGCCAGTAGTATAAACCCGGGACAGGGTTGGGGTCAGCCCCAGCATTTT.

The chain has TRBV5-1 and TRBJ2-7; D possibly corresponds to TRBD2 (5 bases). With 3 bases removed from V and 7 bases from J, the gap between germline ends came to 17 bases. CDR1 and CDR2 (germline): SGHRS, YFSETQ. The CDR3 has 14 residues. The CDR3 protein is CASSSPGSTGEQYF. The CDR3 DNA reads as TGCGCCAGCAGCTCTCCGGGCTCTACGGGGGAGCAGTACTTC.

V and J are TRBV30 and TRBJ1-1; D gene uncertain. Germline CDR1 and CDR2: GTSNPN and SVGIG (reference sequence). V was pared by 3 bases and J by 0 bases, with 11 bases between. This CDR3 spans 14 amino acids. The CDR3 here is CAWSTVRMNTEAFF. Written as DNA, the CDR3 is TGTGCCTGGAGCACGGTCAGGATGAACACTGAAGCTTTCTTT.

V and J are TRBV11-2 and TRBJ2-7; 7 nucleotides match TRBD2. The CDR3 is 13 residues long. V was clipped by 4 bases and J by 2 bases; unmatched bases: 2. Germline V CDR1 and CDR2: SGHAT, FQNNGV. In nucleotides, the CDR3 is TGTGCCAGCAGCTATGGACTAGCCTACGAGCAGTACTTC. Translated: CASSYGLAYEQYF.

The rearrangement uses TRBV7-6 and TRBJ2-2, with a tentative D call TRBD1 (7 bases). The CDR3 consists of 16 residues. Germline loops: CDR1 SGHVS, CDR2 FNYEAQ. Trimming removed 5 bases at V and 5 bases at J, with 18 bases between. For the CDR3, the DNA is TGTGCCAGCAGCCAGGGGGGACACCTTCCAACCGGGGAGCTGTTTTTT. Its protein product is CASSQGGHLPTGELFF.

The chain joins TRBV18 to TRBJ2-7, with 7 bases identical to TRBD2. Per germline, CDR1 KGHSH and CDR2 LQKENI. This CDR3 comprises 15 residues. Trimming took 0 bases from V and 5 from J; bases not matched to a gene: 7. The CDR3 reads CASSPPGGGDHEQYF. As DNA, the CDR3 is TGTGCCAGCTCACCACCGGGCGGGGGAGACCACGAGCAGTACTTC. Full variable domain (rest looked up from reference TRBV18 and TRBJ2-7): NAGVMQNPRHLVRRRGQEARLRCSPMKGHSHVYWYRQLPEEGLKFMVYLQKENIIDESGMPKERFSAEFPKEGPSILRIQQVVRGDSAAYFCASSPPGGGDHEQYFGPGTRLTVT.

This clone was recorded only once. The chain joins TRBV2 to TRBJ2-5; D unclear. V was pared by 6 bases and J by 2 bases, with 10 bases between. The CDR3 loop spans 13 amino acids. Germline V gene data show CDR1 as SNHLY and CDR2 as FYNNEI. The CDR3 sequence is CASSLNVQETQYF. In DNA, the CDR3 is TGTGCCAGCAGCTTGAACGTACAAGAGACCCAGTACTTC.

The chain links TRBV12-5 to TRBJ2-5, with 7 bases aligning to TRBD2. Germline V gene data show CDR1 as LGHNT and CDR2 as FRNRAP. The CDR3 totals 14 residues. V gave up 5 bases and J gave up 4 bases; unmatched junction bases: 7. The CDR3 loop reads CASGTSSGSETQYF. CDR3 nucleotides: TGTGCTAGTGGTACCTCTAGCGGATCAGAGACCCAGTACTTC. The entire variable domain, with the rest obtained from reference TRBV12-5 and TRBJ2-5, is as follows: DARVTQTPRHKVTEMGQEVTMRCQPILGHNTVFWYRQTMMQGLELLAYFRNRAPLDDSGMPKDRFSAEMPDATLATLKIQPSEPRDSAVYFCASGTSSGSETQYFGPGTRLLVL.

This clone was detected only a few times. DNA of the CDR3: TGTGCCAGCAGCTCTTGGGGGGGCTATGGCTACACCTTC. It is translated as CASSSWGGYGYTF. The chain combines TRBV5-4 with TRBJ1-2, with D possibly TRBD1 on 5 matching bases. Germline V gene sequence: CDR1 SGHNT, CDR2 YYREEE (reference sequence). The CDR3 runs to 13 residues. The V end lost 3 bases, the J end lost 4 bases, and 10 bases lay between the germline ends. Complete variable domain (other parts from reference TRBV5-4 and TRBJ1-2): ETGVTQSPTHLIKTRGQQVTLRCSSQSGHNTVSWYQQALGQGPQFIFQYYREEENGRGNFPPRFSGLQFPNYSSELNVNALELDDSALYLCASSSWGGYGYTFGSGTRLTVV.

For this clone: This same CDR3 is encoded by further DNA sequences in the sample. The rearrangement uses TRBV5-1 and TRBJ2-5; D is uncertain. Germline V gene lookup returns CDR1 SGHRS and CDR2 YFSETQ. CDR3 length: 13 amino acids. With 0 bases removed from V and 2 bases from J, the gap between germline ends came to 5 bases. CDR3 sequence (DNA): TGCGCCAGCAGCTTGGCCGTTCAAGAGACCCAGTACTTC. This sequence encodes CASSLAVQETQYF.

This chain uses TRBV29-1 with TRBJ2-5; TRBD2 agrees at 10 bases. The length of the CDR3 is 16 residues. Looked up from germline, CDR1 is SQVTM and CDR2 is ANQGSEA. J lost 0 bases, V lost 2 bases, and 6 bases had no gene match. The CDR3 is CSVELAGVVDQETQYF. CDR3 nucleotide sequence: TGCAGCGTTGAACTAGCGGGAGTCGTGGACCAAGAGACCCAGTACTTC.

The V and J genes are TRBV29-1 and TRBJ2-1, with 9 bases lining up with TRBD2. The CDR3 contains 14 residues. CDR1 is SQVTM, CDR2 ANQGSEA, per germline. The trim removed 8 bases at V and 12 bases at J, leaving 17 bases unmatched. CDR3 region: CSTGSASGTSTQFF. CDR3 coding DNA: TGCAGCACGGGGTCCGCTAGCGGGACGAGCACGCAGTTCTTC.

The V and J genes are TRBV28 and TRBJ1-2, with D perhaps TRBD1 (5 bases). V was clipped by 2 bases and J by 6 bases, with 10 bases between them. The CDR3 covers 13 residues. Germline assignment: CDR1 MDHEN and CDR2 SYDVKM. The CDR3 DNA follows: TGTGCCAGCAGTTTACAGGGAGCGGATGGCTACACCTTC. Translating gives CASSLQGADGYTF.

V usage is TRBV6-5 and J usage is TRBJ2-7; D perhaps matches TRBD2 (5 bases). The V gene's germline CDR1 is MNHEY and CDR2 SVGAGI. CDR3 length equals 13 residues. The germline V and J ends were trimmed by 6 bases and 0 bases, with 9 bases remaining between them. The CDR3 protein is CASSTGSSYEQYF. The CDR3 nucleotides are TGTGCCAGCAGCACGGGGAGCTCCTACGAGCAGTACTTC.

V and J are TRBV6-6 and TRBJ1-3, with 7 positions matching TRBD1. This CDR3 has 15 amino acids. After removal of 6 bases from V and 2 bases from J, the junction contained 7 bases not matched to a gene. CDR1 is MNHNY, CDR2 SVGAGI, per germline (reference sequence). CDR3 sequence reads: CASRITGETGNTIYF. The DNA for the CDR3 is TGTGCCAGCAGAATTACAGGGGAAACTGGAAACACCATATATTTT.

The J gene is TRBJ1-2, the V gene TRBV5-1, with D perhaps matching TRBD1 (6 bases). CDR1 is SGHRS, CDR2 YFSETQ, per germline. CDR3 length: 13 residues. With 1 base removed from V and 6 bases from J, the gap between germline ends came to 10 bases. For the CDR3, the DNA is TGCGCCAGCAGCTTGCGCGGACAGAATGGCTACACCTTC. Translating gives CASSLRGQNGYTF.

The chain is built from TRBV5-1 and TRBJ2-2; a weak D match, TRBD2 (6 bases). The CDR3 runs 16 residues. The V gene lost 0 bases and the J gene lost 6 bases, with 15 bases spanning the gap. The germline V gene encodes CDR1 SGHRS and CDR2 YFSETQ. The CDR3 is CASSLVGGINAGELFF. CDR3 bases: TGCGCCAGCAGCTTGGTCGGAGGGATTAACGCCGGGGAGCTGTTTTTT.

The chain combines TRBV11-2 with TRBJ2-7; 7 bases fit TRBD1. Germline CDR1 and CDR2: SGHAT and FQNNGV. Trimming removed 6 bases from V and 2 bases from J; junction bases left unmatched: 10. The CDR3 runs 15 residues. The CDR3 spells CASSHRQGVTYEQYF. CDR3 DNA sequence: TGTGCCAGCAGTCACCGACAGGGAGTTACCTACGAGCAGTACTTC.

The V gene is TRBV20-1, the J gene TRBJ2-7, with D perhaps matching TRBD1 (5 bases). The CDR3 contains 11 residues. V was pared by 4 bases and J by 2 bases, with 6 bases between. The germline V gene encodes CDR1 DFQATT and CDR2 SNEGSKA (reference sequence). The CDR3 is CSATDTYEQYF. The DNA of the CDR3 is TGCAGTGCTACGGACACCTACGAGCAGTACTTC.